This TCR beta chain was identified in a study of blood T cell repertoires in COVID-19 (dated by TCRdb to the early 2020s). Study-level background: Samples covering the acute and convalescent phases of COVID-19 were provided by collaborators in the United States, Italy and Spain. A freely available public database, intended as a resource for researchers studying the immune response to SARS-CoV-2, is where the repertoires were released. The dataset comprised deeply sampled blood TCRbeta repertoires from subjects exposed to, actively infected with, or recovered from COVID-19. The material from the prospective study consisted of cDNA or gDNA derived from T cells, B-cell-depleted T cells, or PBMCs. HLA class I and class II types, where available, came from metadata supplied by the sample provider rather than from assay-based typing. The sample metadata nearly always contained a de-identified subject ID, COVID-19 status, age in years and sex. Samples were obtained from the ongoing ImmuneRACE study (first 160 participants) and from some 1,300 subjects provided by 6 global collaborators. Study-wide conclusions, independent of this receptor: Clinical and demographic metadata were provided uncurated, with the amount varying by source and participant.

Trimming takes 6 bases off V and 4 bases off J; junction bases not matched to a gene: 6. From the germline V gene (reference sequence), CDR1 is MNHNY and CDR2 is SVGAGI. The CDR3 has 14 amino acids, counting the end cysteine and phenylalanine. Only the CDR3 DNA is retained, 42 bases long and in frame from the first base. At one collaborating source in Seattle, patients were enrolled during active infection and were followed longitudinally through the course of disease. Whole blood was collected in K2EDTA tubes by collaborating institutions according to the institutions' own protocols. Collaborator samples were shipped for TCRbeta analysis as frozen whole blood, isolated PBMCs, or DNA extracted from either sample type. This clone is a singleton in its sample. Its antigen is unknown. No much larger clonotype is one base removed from it; base qualities were not supplied. TCRbeta CDR3 regions were amplified from genomic DNA using the immunoSEQ Assay, a bias-controlled multiplex PCR. As for the original processing: The number of nucleated cells in each sample was estimated by amplification of reference gene primers within the assay. To quantify the absolute abundance of each unique TCRbeta CDR3 rearrangement, sequence reads were collapsed and filtered. Productive Simpson clonality was computed per sample as the square root of Simpson's diversity index over productive rearrangements. In TCRdb, the immuneACCESS table is reduced to in-frame sequences with V and J assigned. These tables do not hold every clone; where another copy was compared, an unresolved V gene accounts for under half, and the others remain unexplained. V and J calls and clone size are copied from that table; D and trimming were computed from the DNA. Present in this sample are about 240,000 clones, roughly 81% of which were seen just once. Jointly, the top ten make up roughly 8% of the sample.

The sample consisted of peripheral blood. Recombination connected TRBV6-6 to TRBJ2-7; 10 bases in the junction line up with TRBD1. This sequence was found in a woman older than 75 with COVID-19, enrolled during active disease. The DNA reads as follows: TGTGCCAGCAGCAAGGGACAGGGGATTTACGAGCAGTACTTC. Its protein is CASSKGQGIYEQYF.